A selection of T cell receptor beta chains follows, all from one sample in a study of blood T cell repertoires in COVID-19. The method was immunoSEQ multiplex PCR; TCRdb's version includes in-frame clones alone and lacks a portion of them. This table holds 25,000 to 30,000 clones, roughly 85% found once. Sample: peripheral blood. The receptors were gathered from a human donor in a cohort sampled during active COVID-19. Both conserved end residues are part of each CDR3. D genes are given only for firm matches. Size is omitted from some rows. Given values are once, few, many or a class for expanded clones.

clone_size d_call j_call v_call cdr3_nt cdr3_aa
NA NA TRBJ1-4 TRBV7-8 TGTGCCAGCAGCTTAGAGGGAGCAGTTACTAATGAAAAACTGTTTTTT CASSLEGAVTNEKLFF
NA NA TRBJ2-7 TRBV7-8 TGTGCCAGCAGCTTACAGGGCGGGACAGTCGTTTCCTACGAGCAGTACTTC CASSLQGGTVVSYEQYF
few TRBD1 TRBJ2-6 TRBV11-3 TGTGCCAGCAGCTCTTCAGGGGGCTCTGGGGCCAACGTCCTGACTTTC CASSSSGGSGANVLTF
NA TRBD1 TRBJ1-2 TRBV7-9 TGTGCCAGCAGCTTAACAGGGGTTAACTATGGCTACACCTTC CASSLTGVNYGYTF
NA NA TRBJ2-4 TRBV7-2 TGTGCCAGCAGCTTAGGGGGGGACGGAATAGCCAAAAACATTCAGTACTTC CASSLGGDGIAKNIQYF
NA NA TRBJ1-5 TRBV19 TGTGCCAGTAGTATTGGGGGGGCTTATAGCAATCAGCCCCAGCATTTT CASSIGGAYSNQPQHF
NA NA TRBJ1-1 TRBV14 TGTGCCAGCAGCCAAGAGAGGGGGAATCAAGCTTTCTTT CASSQERGNQAFF
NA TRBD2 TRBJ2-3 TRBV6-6 TGTGCCAGCGCGGGGGGCCTTGGCACAGATACGCAGTATTTT CASAGGLGTDTQYF
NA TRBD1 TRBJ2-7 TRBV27 TGTGCCAGCAGCCCACGGGACAGCTCCTACGAGCAGTACTTC CASSPRDSSYEQYF
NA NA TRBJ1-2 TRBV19 TGTGCCAGTAGCCGCGGGGAGAGGAATGGCTACACCTTC CASSRGERNGYTF
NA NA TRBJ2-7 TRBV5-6 TGTGCCAGCAGCCAAACCTACGAGCAGTACTTC CASSQTYEQYF
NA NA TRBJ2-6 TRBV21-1 TGTGCCAGCAGCTTCCGGACAGGCTCTGGGGCCAACGTCCTGACTTTC CASSFRTGSGANVLTF
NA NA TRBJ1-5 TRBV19 TGTGCCAGTAGCGAAGGAGGTAATCAGCCCCAGCATTTT CASSEGGNQPQHF
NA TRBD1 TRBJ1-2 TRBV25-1 TGTGCCAGCAGTCTACGGGACAGGGGGCATGGCTACACCTTC CASSLRDRGHGYTF
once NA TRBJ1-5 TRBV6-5 TGTGCCAGCAGTTACCCGGGACATTCATCCCATCAGCCCCAGCATTTT CASSYPGHSSHQPQHF
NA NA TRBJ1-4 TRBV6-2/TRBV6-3 TGTGCCAGCAGTGCTGGGGGCCAGGGTAATGAAAAACTGTTTTTT CASSAGGQGNEKLFF
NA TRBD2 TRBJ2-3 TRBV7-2 TGTGCCAGCAGCCGCCTTAGCGGGGGGGCAACAGATACGCAGTATTTT CASSRLSGGATDTQYF
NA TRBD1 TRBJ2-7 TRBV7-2 TGTGCCAGCAGCCAGCCGGACAGGGGGAGGTACGAGCAGTACTTC CASSQPDRGRYEQYF
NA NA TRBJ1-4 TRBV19 TGTGCCAGTAGTAGGACCTGGACAGACGAAAAACTGTTTTTT CASSRTWTDEKLFF
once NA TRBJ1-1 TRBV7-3 TGTGCCAGCAGCTTAACGCGACAGCCCACTGAAGCTTTCTTT CASSLTRQPTEAFF